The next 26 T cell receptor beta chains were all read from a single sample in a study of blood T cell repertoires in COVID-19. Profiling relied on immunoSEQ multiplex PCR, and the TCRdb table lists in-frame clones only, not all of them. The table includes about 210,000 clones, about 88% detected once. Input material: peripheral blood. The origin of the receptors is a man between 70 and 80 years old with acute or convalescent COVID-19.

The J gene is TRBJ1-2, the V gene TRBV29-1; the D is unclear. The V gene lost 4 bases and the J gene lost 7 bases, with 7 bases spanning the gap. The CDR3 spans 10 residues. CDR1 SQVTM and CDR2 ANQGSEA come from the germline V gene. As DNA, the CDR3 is TGCAGCGTTGTTGCGAGTGGCTACACCTTC. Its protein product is CSVVASGYTF.

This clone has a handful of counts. CDR3 sequence (DNA): TGTGCCTGGATGCAAGGACACTTGAACACTGAAGCTTTCTTT. Amino acids: CAWMQGHLNTEAFF. This rearrangement joins TRBV30 to TRBJ1-1; TRBD1 is a possible D gene (5 bases). There are 14 residues in the CDR3. CDR1 and CDR2 (germline): GTSNPN, SVGIG (reference sequence). Trimming left V 4 bases short and J 0 bases short, with 12 bases between. The full variable domain, in which reference TRBV30 and TRBJ1-1 provide the parts outside the CDR3, is SQTIHQWPATLVQPVGSPLSLECTVEGTSNPNLYWYRQAAGRGLQLLFYSVGIGQISSEVPQNLSASRPQDRQFILSSKKLLLSDSGFYLCAWMQGHLNTEAFFGQGTRLTVV.

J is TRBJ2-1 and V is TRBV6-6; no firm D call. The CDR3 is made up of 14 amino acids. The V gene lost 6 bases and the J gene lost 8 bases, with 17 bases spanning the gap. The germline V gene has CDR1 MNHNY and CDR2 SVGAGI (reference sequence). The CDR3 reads CASSPRVQTHEQFF. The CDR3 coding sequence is TGTGCCAGCAGCCCACGGGTCCAGACCCATGAGCAGTTCTTC.

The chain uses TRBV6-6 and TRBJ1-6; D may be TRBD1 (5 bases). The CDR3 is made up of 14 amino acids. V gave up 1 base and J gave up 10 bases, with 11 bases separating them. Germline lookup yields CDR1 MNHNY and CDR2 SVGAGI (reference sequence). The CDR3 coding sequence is TGTGCCAGCAGTTACTACCAGGGTCGATCACCCCTCCACTTT. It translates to CASSYYQGRSPLHF.

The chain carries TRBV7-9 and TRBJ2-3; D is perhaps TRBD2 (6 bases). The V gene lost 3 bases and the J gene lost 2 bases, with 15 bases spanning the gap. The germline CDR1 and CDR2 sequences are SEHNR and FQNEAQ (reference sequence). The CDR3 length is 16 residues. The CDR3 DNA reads TGTGCCAGCAGCTTTGAAGTAGCGGAGCCCACAGATACGCAGTATTTT. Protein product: CASSFEVAEPTDTQYF.

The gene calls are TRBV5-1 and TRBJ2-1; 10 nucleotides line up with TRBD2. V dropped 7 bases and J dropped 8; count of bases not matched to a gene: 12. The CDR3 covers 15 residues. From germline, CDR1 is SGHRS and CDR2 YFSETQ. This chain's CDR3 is CASGQAGGKVDEQFF. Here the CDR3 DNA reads TGCGCCAGCGGACAAGCGGGAGGGAAAGTAGATGAGCAGTTCTTC.

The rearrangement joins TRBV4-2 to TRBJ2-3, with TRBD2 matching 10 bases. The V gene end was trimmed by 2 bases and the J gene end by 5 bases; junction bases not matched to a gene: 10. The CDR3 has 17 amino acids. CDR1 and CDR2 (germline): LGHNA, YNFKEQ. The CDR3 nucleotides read TGTGCCAGCAGCCAATTGACCGGGACTAGCGCGAAAGATACGCAGTATTTT. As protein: CASSQLTGTSAKDTQYF.

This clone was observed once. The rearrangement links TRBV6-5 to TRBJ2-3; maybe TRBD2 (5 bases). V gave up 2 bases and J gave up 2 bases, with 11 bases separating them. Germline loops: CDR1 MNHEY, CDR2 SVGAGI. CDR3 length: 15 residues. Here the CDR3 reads CASSYRGKDTDTQYF. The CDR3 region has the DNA TGTGCCAGCAGTTACCGGGGAAAGGACACAGATACGCAGTATTTT.

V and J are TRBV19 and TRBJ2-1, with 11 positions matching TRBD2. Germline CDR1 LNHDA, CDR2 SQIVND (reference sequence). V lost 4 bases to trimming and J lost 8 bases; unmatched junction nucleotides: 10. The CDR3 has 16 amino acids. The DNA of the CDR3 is TGTGCCAGTAGTACTAGCGGGAGGTTCCCCCCATATGAGCAGTTCTTC. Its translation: CASSTSGRFPPYEQFF.

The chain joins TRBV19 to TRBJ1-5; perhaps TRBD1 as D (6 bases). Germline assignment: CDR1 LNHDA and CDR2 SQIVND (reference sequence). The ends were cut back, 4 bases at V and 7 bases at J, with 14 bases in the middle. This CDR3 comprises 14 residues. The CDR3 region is CASSTDRFGQPQHF. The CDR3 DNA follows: TGTGCCAGTAGTACAGACAGGTTTGGGCAGCCCCAGCATTTT.

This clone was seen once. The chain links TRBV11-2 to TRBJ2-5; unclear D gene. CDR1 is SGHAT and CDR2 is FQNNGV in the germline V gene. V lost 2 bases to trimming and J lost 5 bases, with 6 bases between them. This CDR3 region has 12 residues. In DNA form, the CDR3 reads TGTGCCAGCAGCTTAACCCGGGAGACCCAGTACTTC. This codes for CASSLTRETQYF.

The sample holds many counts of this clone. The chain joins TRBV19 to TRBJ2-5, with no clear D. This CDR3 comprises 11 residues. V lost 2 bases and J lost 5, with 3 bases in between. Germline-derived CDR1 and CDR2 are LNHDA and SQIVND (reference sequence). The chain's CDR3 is CASSIRETQYF. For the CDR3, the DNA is TGTGCCAGTAGTATACGGGAGACCCAGTACTTC.

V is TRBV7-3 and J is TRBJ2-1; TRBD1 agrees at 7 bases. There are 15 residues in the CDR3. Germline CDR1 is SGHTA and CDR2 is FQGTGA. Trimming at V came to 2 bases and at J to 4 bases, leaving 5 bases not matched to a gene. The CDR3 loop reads CASSLDRALYNEQFF. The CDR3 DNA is TGTGCCAGCAGCTTAGACAGGGCCCTATACAATGAGCAGTTCTTC.

CDR3 in DNA: TGTGCCAGCAGCCGGACTAGCGGGAACGCAGGAGAGACCCAGTACTTC. It yields the protein CASSRTSGNAGETQYF. The chain has TRBV7-2 and TRBJ2-5; 12 bases fit TRBD2. The CDR3 spans 16 residues. V dropped 5 bases and J dropped 4; count of bases not matched to a gene: 8. CDR1 SGHTA and CDR2 FQGNSA come from the germline V gene.

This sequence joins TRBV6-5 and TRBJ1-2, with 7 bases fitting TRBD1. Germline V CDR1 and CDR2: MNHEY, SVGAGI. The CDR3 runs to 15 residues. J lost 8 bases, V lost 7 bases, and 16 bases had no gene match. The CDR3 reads CASMRVADRVEGYTF. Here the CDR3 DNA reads TGTGCCAGCATGAGGGTAGCCGACAGGGTGGAAGGCTACACCTTC.

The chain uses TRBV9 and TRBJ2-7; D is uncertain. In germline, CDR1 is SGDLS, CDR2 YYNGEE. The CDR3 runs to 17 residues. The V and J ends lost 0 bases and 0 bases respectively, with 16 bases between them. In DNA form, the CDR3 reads TGTGCCAGCAGCGTAGTCGAGTGTGGGTCTAGCTCCTACGAGCAGTACTTC. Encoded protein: CASSVVECGSSSYEQYF.

The CDR3 here is CASSPPVPRSGNTIYF. The DNA of the CDR3 is TGTGCCAGCTCACCACCTGTCCCCCGGTCTGGAAACACCATATATTTT. V and J are TRBV18 and TRBJ1-3; D is unresolved. Trimming removed 0 bases at V and 1 base at J, with 10 bases between. The CDR3 extends over 16 amino acids. Germline lookup yields CDR1 KGHSH and CDR2 LQKENI.

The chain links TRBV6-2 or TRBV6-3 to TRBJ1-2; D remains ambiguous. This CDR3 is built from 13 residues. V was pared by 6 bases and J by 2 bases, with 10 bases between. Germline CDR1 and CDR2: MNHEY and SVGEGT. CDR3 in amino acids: CASSGPLNYGYTF. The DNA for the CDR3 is TGTGCCAGCAGCGGGCCCCTGAACTATGGCTACACCTTC.

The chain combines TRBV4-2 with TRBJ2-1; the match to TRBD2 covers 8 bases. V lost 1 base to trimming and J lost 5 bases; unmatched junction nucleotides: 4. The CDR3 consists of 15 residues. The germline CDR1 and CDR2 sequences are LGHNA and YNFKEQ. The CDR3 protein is CASSQGAGGNNEQFF. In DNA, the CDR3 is TGTGCCAGCAGCCAAGGGGCGGGAGGTAACAATGAGCAGTTCTTC.

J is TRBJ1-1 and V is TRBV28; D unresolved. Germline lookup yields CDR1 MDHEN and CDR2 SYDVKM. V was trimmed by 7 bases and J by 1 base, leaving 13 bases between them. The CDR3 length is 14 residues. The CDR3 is CASKPAPGNTEAFF. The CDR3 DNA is TGTGCCAGCAAGCCGGCCCCAGGGAACACTGAAGCTTTCTTT. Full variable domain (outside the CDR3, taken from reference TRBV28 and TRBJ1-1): DVKVTQSSRYLVKRTGEKVFLECVQDMDHENMFWYRQDPGLGLRLIYFSYDVKMKEKGDIPEGYSVSREKKERFSLILESASTNQTSMYLCASKPAPGNTEAFFGQGTRLTVV.

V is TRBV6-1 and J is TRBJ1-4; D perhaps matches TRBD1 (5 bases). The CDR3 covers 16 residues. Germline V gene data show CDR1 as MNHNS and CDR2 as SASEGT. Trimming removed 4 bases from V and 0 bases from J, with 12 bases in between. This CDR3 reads CASSAAGFATNEKLFF. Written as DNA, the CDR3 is TGTGCCAGCAGTGCCGCAGGGTTTGCAACTAATGAAAAACTGTTTTTT.

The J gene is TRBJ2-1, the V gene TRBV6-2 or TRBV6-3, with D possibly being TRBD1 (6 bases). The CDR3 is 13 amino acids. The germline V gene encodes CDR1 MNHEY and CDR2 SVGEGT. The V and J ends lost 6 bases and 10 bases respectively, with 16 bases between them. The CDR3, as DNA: TGTGCCAGCAGCCCCATGGGGGCACGGGAGCAGTTCTTC. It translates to CASSPMGAREQFF.

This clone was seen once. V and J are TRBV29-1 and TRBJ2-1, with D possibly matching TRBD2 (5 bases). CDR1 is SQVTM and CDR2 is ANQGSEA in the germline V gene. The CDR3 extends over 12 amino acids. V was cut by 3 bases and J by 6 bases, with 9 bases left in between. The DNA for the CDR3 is TGCAGCGTTGAGGACTCTAGCAATGAGCAGTTCTTC. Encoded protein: CSVEDSSNEQFF.

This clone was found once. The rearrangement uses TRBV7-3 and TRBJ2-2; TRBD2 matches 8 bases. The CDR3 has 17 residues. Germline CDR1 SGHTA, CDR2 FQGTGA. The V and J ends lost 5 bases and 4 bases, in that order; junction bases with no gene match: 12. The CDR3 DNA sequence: TGTGCCAGCAGCGCCGCTTCGGGTAGCGGGGTCACCGGGGAGCTGTTTTTT. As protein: CASSAASGSGVTGELFF. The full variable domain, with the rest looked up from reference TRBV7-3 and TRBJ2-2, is GAGVSQTPSNKVTEKGKYVELRCDPISGHTALYWYRQSLGQGPEFLIYFQGTGAADDSGLPNDRFFAVRPEGSVSTLKIQRTERGDSAVYLCASSAASGSGVTGELFFGEGSRLTVL.

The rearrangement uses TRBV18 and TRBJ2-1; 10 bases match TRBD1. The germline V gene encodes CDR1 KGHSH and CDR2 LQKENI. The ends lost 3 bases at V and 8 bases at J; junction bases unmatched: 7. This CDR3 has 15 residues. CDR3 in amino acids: CASSPRDRGTDEQFF. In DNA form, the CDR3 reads TGTGCCAGCTCACCCCGGGACAGGGGAACGGATGAGCAGTTCTTC.

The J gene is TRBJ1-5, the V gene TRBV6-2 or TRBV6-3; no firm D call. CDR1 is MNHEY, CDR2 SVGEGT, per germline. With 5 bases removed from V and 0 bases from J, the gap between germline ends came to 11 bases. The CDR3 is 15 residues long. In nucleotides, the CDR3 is TGTGCCAGCAGTCCCCTCGGGAATAGCAATCAGCCCCAGCATTTT. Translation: CASSPLGNSNQPQHF.